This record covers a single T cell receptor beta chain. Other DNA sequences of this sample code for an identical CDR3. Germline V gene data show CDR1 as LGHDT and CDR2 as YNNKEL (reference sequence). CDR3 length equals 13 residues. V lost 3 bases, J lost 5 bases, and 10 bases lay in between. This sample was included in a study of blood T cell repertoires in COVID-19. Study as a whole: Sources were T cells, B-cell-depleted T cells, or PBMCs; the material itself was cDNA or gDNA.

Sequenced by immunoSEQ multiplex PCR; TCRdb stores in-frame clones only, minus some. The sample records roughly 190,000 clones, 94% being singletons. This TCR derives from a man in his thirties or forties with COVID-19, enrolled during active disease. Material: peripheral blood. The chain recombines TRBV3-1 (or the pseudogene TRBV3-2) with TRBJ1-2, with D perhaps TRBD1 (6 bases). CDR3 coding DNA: TGTGCCAGCAGCCAGGGTACAGGGTATGGCTACACCTTC. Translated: CASSQGTGYGYTF.